The entry below describes one TCR beta chain. The data were produced by immunoSEQ multiplex PCR, yet TCRdb's version contains in-frame clones alone and is incomplete. Of 43,000 or so clones in the sample, 86% were seen once. This entry comes from a study of blood T cell repertoires in COVID-19. Study information: T cells, B-cell-depleted T cells, or PBMCs provided the cDNA or gDNA that served as material.

The CDR3 covers 13 residues. The V gene lost 5 bases and the J gene lost 5 bases, with 13 bases spanning the gap. CDR1 is SGHNT, CDR2 YENEEA, per germline. Sequenced input: peripheral blood. This chain uses TRBV11-3 with TRBJ2-7, with a weak D call TRBD2 (5 bases). The receptor was isolated from a man aged 60 to 69 with active COVID-19. CDR3 DNA: TGTGCCAGCAGCCCCCCGGGGTCGAACGAGCAGTACTTC. Translation: CASSPPGSNEQYF.